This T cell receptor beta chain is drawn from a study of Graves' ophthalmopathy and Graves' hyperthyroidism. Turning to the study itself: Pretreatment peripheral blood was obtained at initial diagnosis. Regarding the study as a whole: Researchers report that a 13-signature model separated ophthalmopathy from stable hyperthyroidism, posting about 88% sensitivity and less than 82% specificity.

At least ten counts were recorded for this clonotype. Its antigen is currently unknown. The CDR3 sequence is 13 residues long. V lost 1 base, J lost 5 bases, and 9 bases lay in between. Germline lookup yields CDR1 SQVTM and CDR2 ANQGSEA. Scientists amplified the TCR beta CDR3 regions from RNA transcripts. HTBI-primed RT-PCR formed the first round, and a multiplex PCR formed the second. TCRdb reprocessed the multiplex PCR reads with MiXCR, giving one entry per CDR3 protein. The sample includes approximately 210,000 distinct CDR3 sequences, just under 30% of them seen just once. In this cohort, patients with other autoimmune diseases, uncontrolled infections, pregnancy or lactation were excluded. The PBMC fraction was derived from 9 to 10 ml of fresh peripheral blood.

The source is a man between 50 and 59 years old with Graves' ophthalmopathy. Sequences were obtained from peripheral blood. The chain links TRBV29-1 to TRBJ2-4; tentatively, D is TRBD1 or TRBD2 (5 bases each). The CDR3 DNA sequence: TGCAGCGTTGAAGGGGACGGGCAAAACATTCAGTACTTC. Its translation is CSVEGDGQNIQYF.